This TCR beta chain was captured in a study of naive and memory T cell subsets. Findings of the study overall: Over 95% of naive TCR sequences appeared only once after error correction, unlike memory subsets. Findings for naive and memory subsets could not be checked against ground truth. Activation and differentiation may alter RNA-based TCR counts. Especially in CD8 cells, naive repertoires contained a few larger clonotypes, possibly CD45RA-re-expressing memory cells.

Both TRBC1 and TRBC2 were covered by a beta constant-region primer of two equimolar oligonucleotides. Nested alpha and beta constant-region primers with the SP2 primer drove four PCR rounds on ligated cDNA. The cDNA 3' end received a ligated single-stranded oligonucleotide carrying the SP2 primer and a 12-nucleotide UMI. MiXCR, run by TCRdb on the UMI-ligation and nested PCR reads, gives a single entry per CDR3 protein. In the table there are roughly 100,000 distinct CDR3 sequences, around 13% of which are singletons. In this sample, this clonotype turned up a few times. Its specificity is not known. Looked up from germline, CDR1 is LNHNV and CDR2 is YYDKDF (reference sequence). This CDR3 is built from 11 residues. The germline V and J ends were trimmed by 3 bases and 9 bases, with 6 bases remaining between them.

The receptor was derived from a human donor in good health. The sample consisted of naive CD8+ T cells from blood. The chain couples TRBV15 to TRBJ2-1; D ambiguous. The CDR3 spells CATSSSSEQFF. The CDR3 DNA sequence: TGTGCCACCAGCAGCAGTAGTGAGCAGTTCTTC.